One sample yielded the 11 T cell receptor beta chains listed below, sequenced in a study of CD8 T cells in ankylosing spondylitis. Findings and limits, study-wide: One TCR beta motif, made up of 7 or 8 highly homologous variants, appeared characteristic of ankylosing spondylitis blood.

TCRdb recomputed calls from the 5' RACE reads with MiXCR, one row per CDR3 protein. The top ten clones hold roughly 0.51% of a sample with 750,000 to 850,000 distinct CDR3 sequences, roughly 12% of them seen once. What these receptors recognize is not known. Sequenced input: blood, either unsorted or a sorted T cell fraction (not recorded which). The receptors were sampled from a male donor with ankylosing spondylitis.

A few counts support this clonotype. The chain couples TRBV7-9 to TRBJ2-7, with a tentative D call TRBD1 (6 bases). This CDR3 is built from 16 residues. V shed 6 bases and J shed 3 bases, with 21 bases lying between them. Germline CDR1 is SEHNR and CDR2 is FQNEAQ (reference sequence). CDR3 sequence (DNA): TGTGCCAGCAGTCGTGGTGGGGGCCTAGAACTCTACGAGCAGTACTTC. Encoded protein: CASSRGGGLELYEQYF.

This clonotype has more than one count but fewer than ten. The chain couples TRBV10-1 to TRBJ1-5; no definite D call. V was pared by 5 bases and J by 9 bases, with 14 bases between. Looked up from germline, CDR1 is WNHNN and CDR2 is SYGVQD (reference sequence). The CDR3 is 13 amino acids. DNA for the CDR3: TGCGCCAGCAGTTACGACGGAAATGGGCCCCAGCATTTT. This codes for CASSYDGNGPQHF.

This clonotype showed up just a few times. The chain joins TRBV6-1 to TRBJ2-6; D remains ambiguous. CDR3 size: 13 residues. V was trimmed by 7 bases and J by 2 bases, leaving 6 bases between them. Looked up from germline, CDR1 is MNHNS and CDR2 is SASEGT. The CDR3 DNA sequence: TGTGCCAGCACCCCTGCTGGGGCCAACGTCCTGACTTTC. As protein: CASTPAGANVLTF.

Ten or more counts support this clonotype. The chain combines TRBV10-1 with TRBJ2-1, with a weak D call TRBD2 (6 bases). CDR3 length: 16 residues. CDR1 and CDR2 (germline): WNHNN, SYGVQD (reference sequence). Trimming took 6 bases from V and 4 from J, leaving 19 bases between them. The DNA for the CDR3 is TGCGCCAGCAGCCCCGGGGGTAGAGCCGAGTACAATGAGCAGTTCTTC. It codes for CASSPGGRAEYNEQFF.

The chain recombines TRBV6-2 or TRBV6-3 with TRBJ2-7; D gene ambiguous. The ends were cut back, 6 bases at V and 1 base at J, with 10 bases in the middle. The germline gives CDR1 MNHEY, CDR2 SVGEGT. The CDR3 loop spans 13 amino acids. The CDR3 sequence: CASSRSRSYEQYF. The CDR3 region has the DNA TGTGCCAGCAGCCGCTCTCGTTCCTACGAGCAGTACTTC.

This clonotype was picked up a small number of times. As DNA, the CDR3 is TGTGCCAGCAGCGTAGGGCGGCAAGGCTCTGGAAACACCATATATTTT. Translated: CASSVGRQGSGNTIYF. The V and J genes are TRBV9 and TRBJ1-3, with D hard to call. This CDR3 is built from 16 residues. Germline V gene sequence: CDR1 SGDLS, CDR2 YYNGEE. The germline V and J ends were trimmed by 0 bases and 0 bases, with 10 bases remaining between them. The full variable domain, in which reference TRBV9 and TRBJ1-3 provide the parts outside the CDR3, is DSGVTQTPKHLITATGQRVTLRCSPRSGDLSVYWYQQSLDQGLQFLIQYYNGEERAKGNILERFSAQQFPDLHSELNLSSLELGDSALYFCASSVGRQGSGNTIYFGEGSWLTVV.

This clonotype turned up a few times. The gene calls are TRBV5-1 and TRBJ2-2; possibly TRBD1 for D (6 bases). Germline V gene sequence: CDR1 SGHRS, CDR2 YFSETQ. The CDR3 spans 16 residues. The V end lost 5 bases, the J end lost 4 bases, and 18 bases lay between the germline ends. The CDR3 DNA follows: TGCGCCAGCAGAACCGGGGACACCTCTGCCACCGGGGAGCTGTTTTTT. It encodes CASRTGDTSATGELFF.

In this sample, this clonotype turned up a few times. The CDR3 DNA follows: TGTGCCAGCAGTTACTCGGGAGGGGGGGCCTTTGAGCAGTTCTTC. This gives the protein CASSYSGGGAFEQFF. The V and J genes are TRBV6-5 and TRBJ2-1, with D maybe TRBD2 (7 bases). Trimming cost V 0 bases and J 9 bases, with 15 bases left between them. This CDR3 comprises 15 residues. Germline V gene sequence: CDR1 MNHEY, CDR2 SVGAGI.

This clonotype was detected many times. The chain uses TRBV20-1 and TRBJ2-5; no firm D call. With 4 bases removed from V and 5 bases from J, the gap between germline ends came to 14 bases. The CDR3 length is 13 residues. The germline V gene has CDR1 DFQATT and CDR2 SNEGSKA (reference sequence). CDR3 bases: TGCAGTGCTAATGCGCCAAGGGTCGAGACCCAGTACTTC. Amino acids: CSANAPRVETQYF.

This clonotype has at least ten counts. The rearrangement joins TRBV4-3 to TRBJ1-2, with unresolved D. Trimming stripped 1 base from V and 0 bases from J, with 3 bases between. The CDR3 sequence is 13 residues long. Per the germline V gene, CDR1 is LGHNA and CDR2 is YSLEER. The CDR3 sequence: CASSQGANYGYTF. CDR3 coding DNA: TGCGCCAGCAGCCAAGGCGCTAACTATGGCTACACCTTC.

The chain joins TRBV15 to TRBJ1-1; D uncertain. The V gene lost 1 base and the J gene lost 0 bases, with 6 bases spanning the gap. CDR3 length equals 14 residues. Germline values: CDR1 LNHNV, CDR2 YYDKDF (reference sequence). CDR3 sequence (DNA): TGTGCCACCAGCAGAGGGTTCCTGAACACTGAAGCTTTCTTT. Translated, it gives CATSRGFLNTEAFF.